The T cell receptor beta chain under discussion was sequenced for a study of response to subunit inactivated influenza vaccine. TCRdb reprocessed the RT-PCR reads with MiXCR, giving one entry per CDR3 protein. The sample records roughly 170,000 distinct CDR3 sequences, 7.5% to 10% being singletons. Regarding this clonotype: A much larger clone lies a single base off, so this may be a read error. Here the CDR3 omits its conserved ending phenylalanine or tryptophan, so a read error is the likely source.

The TCR was taken from a man aged 45-65 years who received an inactivated influenza vaccine. Sequences were derived from non-naive T cells sorted from PBMCs, sampled on the day of vaccination.

The CDR3 sequence is CASNGNSYNEQFL. In nucleotides, the CDR3 is TGTGCCAGCAACGGGAACTCCTACAATGAGCAGTTCCTC. This chain links TRBV28 with TRBJ2-1; tentatively, D is TRBD2 (5 bases). Trimming shortened V by 7 bases and J by 0 bases, and 7 bases separated the two germline ends. Germline CDR1 and CDR2: MDHEN and SYDVKM. The CDR3 spans 13 residues.